The entry below describes one T cell receptor (beta chain). Its specificity is not known. CDR1 GTSNPN and CDR2 SVGIG come from the germline V gene (reference sequence). This CDR3 is 14 amino acids long. V shed 0 bases and J shed 4 bases, with 10 bases lying between them. This record comes from a study of CD4 T cells in relation to SARS-CoV-2 and coronaviruses. Study in general: Negative control cultures got HIV-1 Nef peptides or no peptide. Crossreactive spike epitopes shared across donors were mapped to their HLA restriction.

General study findings and limits: Compared with monoreactive clones, crossreactive clones showed significantly weaker SARS-CoV-2 expansion.

Repertoires were generated with immunoSEQ multiplex PCR, while TCRdb's copy carries only in-frame clones and drops some. The table shows around 20,000 clones, with around 77% occurring only once. Before the COVID-19 pandemic, during about 2011-2019, CD4+ T cells were taken from unexposed donors. The cells were cultured for over eight days before CD4+ T cells were isolated. As cell numbers allowed, unexposed-donor CD4+ T cells faced SARS-CoV-2 S/N and four cold-coronavirus spikes. This receptor was obtained from a human donor in good health. The material sequenced was CD4+ T cells from PBMCs, cultured in vitro. This rearrangement joins TRBV30 to TRBJ1-3; D not certain. The CDR3 region is CAWSVRVSGNTIYF. DNA of the CDR3: TGTGCCTGGAGTGTACGGGTCTCCGGAAACACCATATATTTT.